This T cell receptor beta chain was identified in a study of blood T cell repertoires in COVID-19. Across the study: Samples taken during acute and convalescent COVID-19 were collected in the United States, Italy and Spain. Nucleic acid was either cDNA or gDNA, and it came from T cells, B-cell-depleted T cells, or PBMCs.

The protocol was immunoSEQ multiplex PCR, while the TCRdb copy is restricted to in-frame clones and leaves out a portion. The sample holds tens of thousands of clones, less than 85% seen once. Germline assignment: CDR1 WNHNN and CDR2 SYGVQD (reference sequence). V shed 2 bases, J shed 3 bases, and the junction held 3 bases outside the gene matches. The CDR3 loop spans 14 amino acids. Sample: peripheral blood. This chain connects TRBV10-1 to TRBJ2-5, with 7 bases matching TRBD2. The clonotype originates from a man aged 45-65 years with acute or convalescent COVID-19. The CDR3 nucleotides read TGCGCCAGCAGTGAGGGCGCGGGGGAAGAGACCCAGTACTTC. Amino acids: CASSEGAGEETQYF.